What follows are 2 T cell receptor beta chains derived from one specimen sequenced in a study of cytomegalovirus exposure and HLA in healthy donors. It was with 60 Vbeta and 13 Jbeta primers that the PCR ran. Profiling relied on immunoSEQ multiplex PCR, and the TCRdb table lists in-frame clones only, not all of them. Among about 170,000 clones listed, over 70% were seen once. The specimen was PBMCs. The receptor set was obtained from a female donor in good health and CMV-seronegative.

The CDR3 DNA follows: TGTGCCAGCAGCCTGACAGGGAGCAATCAGCCCCAGCATTTT. It codes for CASSLTGSNQPQHF. This chain uses TRBV5-4 with TRBJ1-5; TRBD1 matches 7 bases. The junction had 2 bases not matched to a gene; V was cut back by 4 bases and J by 1 base. The CDR3 is 14 residues long. Germline V gives CDR1 SGHNT, CDR2 YYREEE (reference sequence).

V and J are TRBV11-2 and TRBJ1-6; D is perhaps TRBD1 (6 bases). The V gene lost 4 bases and the J gene lost 7 bases, with 14 bases spanning the gap. In germline, CDR1 is SGHAT, CDR2 FQNNGV. The CDR3 has 15 residues. CDR3 sequence: CASSSPLQGNSPLHF. DNA of the CDR3: TGTGCCAGCAGCTCCCCCCTCCAGGGGAATTCACCCCTCCACTTT.